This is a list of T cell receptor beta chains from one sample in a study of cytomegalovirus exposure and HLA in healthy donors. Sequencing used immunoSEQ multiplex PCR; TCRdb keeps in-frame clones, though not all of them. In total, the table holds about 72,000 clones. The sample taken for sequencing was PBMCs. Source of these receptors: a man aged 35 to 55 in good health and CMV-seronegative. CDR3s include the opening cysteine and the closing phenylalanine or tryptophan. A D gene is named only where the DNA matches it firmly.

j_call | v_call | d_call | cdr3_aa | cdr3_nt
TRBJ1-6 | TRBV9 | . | CASTGGGFSYNSPLHF | TGTGCCAGCACCGGGGGGGGGTTCTCCTATAATTCACCCCTCCACTTT
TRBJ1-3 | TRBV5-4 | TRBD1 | CASSIDRASGNTIYF | TGTGCCAGCAGCATCGACAGGGCAAGCGGAAACACCATATATTTT
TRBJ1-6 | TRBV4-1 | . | CASSQPQGSNSPLHF | TGCGCCAGCAGCCAGCCTCAGGGGTCAAATTCACCCCTCCACTTT
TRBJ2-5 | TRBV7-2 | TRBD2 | CASSPSGGQETQYF | TGTGCCAGCAGCCCGAGCGGGGGTCAAGAGACCCAGTACTTC
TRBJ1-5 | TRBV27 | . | CASSPLDSSNQPQHF | TGTGCCAGCAGTCCCCTAGACAGTAGCAATCAGCCCCAGCATTTT
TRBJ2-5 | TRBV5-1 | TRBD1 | CASSLRTGTEETQYF | TGCGCCAGCAGCCTCCGAACCGGGACAGAAGAGACCCAGTACTTC
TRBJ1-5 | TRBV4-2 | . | CASSQKGGPGSDQPQHF | TGTGCCAGCAGCCAAAAGGGGGGGCCGGGGAGCGATCAGCCCCAGCATTTT
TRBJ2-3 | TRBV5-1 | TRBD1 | CASSLGVQGDTQYF | TGCGCCAGCAGCTTGGGAGTACAGGGGGATACGCAGTATTTT
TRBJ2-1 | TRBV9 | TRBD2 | CASSVGGTSGSYNEQFF | TGTGCCAGCAGCGTAGGAGGGACTAGCGGATCCTACAATGAGCAGTTCTTC
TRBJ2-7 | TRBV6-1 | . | CASSEEKGLIIPYEQYF | TGTGCCAGCAGTGAAGAGAAGGGGCTGATTATCCCCTACGAGCAGTACTTC
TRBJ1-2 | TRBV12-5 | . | CASGREQGGNYGYTF | TGTGCTAGTGGTAGGGAACAGGGCGGGAACTATGGCTACACCTTC
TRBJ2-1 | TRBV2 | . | CASSEPLNNEQFF | TGTGCCAGCAGTGAACCCCTAAACAATGAGCAGTTCTTC
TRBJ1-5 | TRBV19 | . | CASSPMTWPQHF | TGTGCCAGTAGTCCAATGACTTGGCCCCAGCATTTT
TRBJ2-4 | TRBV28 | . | CASSLLDQTGENIQYF | TGTGCCAGCAGTTTATTGGACCAGACGGGAGAAAACATTCAGTACTTC
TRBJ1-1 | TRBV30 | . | CAWSPQGSTEAFF | TGTGCCTGGAGTCCACAGGGCTCCACTGAAGCTTTCTTT
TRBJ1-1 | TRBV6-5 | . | CASSYSTALDTEAFF | TGTGCCAGCAGTTACTCTACAGCCTTGGACACTGAAGCTTTCTTT
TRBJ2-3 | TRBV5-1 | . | CASSLITTSSGDTQYF | TGCGCCAGCAGCTTAATCACGACCAGCTCGGGGGATACGCAGTATTTT
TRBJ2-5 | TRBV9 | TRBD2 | CASSAPTSGEETQYF | TGTGCCAGCAGCGCCCCGACTAGCGGGGAAGAGACCCAGTACTTC
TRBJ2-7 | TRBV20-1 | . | CSAIQAYEQYF | TGCAGTGCCATTCAGGCTTACGAGCAGTACTTC
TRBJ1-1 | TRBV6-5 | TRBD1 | CASRPNRGLRTEAFF | TGTGCCAGCAGGCCGAACAGGGGGCTGAGGACTGAAGCTTTCTTT
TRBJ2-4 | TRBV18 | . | CASSPPAPQAKNIQYF | TGTGCCAGCTCACCACCGGCCCCCCAAGCCAAAAACATTCAGTACTTC
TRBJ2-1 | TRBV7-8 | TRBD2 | CASSLVLAGGDLYNEQFF | TGTGCCAGCAGCTTAGTCCTAGCGGGGGGCGACCTCTACAATGAGCAGTTCTTC
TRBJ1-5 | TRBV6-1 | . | CASSDRYSNQPQHF | TGTGCCAGTTCGGACAGATATAGCAATCAGCCCCAGCATTTT
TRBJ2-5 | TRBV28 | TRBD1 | CASSHSRSDRVRETQYF | TGTGCCAGCAGCCACAGCCGCTCAGACAGGGTCCGGGAGACCCAGTACTTC
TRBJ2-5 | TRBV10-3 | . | CAASGGQETQYF | TGTGCCGCATCGGGTGGTCAAGAGACCCAGTACTTC
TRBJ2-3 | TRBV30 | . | CAWSRRGGPDTQYF | TGTGCCTGGAGTAGGAGGGGGGGACCAGATACGCAGTATTTT
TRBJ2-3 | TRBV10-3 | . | CAISEGGRPADTQYF | TGTGCCATCAGTGAGGGAGGAAGGCCCGCAGATACGCAGTATTTT
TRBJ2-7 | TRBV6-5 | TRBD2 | CATTSERGGREQYF | TGTGCCACCACCTCGGAGCGGGGGGGCCGCGAGCAGTACTTC
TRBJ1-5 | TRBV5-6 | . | CASSLSRDQPQHF | TGTGCCAGCAGCTTGAGCAGGGATCAGCCCCAGCATTTT
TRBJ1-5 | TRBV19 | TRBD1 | CASSTQGEINQPQHF | TGTGCCAGTAGTACTCAGGGGGAAATCAATCAGCCCCAGCATTTT
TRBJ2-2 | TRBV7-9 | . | CASSLDGVGTGELFF | TGTGCCAGCAGCTTAGATGGAGTCGGGACCGGGGAGCTGTTTTTT
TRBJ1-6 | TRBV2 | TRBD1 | CAGRAGTGSSPLHF | TGTGCCGGAAGAGCCGGGACAGGGAGTTCACCCCTCCACTTT
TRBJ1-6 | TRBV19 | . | CASQLGGDSPLHF | TGTGCCAGTCAACTCGGGGGGGATTCACCCCTCCACTTT
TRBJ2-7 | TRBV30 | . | CAWSDPGGASSYEQYF | TGTGCCTGGAGTGATCCCGGTGGGGCTAGCTCCTACGAGCAGTACTTC
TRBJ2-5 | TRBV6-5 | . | CASSYNGRGVETQYF | TGTGCCAGCAGTTACAACGGCAGGGGGGTCGAGACCCAGTACTTC
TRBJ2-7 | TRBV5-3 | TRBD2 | CARSELQWASGGVSYEQYF | TGTGCCAGAAGCGAGCTTCAATGGGCTAGCGGGGGGGTATCCTACGAGCAGTACTTC
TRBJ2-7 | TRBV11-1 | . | CASSLYTPLAASYEQYF | TGTGCCAGCAGCCTATACACCCCCCTAGCCGCGTCCTACGAGCAGTACTTC
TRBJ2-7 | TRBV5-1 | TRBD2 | CASSLEVGGLGEQYF | TGCGCCAGCAGCTTGGAGGTGGGAGGGCTGGGCGAGCAGTACTTC
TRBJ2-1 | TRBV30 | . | CAWSVRRSVYNEQFF | TGTGCCTGGAGTGTAAGGAGAAGCGTTTACAATGAGCAGTTCTTC
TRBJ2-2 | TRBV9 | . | CASTSSGGELFF | TGTGCCAGCACGTCCTCCGGGGGGGAGCTGTTTTTT
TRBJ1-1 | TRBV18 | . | CASSPTGTEAFF | TGTGCCAGCTCACCTACGGGCACTGAAGCTTTCTTT
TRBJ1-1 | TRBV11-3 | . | CASSLRANTEAFF | TGTGCCAGCAGCTTGAGAGCGAACACTGAAGCTTTCTTT
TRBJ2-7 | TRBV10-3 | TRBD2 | CAISESASGNEQYF | TGTGCCATCAGTGAGTCGGCTAGCGGGAACGAGCAGTACTTC
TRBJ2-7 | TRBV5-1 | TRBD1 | CASSLKQGYDEQYF | TGCGCCAGCAGCTTGAAACAGGGGTACGACGAGCAGTACTTC
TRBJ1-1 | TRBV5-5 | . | CASSLGANTEAFF | TGTGCCAGCAGCTTGGGGGCAAACACTGAAGCTTTTTTT
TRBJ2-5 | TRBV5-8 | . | CASRSGLRGETQYF | TGTGCCAGCAGATCGGGACTTCGGGGGGAGACCCAGTACTTC
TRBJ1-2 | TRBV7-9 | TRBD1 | CASSLETGNYGYTF | TGTGCCAGCAGCTTAGAGACAGGGAACTATGGCTACACCTTC
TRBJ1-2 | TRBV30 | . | CAWSPSGSYGYTF | TGTGCCTGGAGTCCCTCGGGGTCCTATGGCTACACCTTC
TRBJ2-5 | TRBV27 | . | CASSSPTRALPKETQYF | TGTGCCAGCAGTTCCCCGACTAGAGCGCTACCGAAGGAGACCCAGTACTTC
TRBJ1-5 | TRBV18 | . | CASSEFRGRGNQPQHF | TGTGCCAGCTCCGAATTCAGGGGTCGGGGCAATCAGCCCCAGCATTTT
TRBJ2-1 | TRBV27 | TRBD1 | CASSLLGDRAYNEQFF | TGTGCCAGCAGTTTACTCGGGGACAGGGCCTACAATGAGCAGTTCTTC
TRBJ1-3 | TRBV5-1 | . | CASSLDRSGNTIYF | TGCGCCAGCAGTTTAGATCGCTCTGGAAACACCATATATTTT
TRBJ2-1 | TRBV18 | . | CASSPRQDYNEQFF | TGTGCCAGCTCACCACGACAGGACTACAATGAGCAGTTCTTC